Listed below are T cell receptor beta chains from one sample, sequenced in a study of T cells in Graves' hyperthyroidism and ophthalmopathy. TCRdb reanalysed the multiplex PCR reads using MiXCR and keeps one entry per CDR3 protein. In the table there are approximately 590,000 distinct CDR3 sequences, approximately 44% of which are singletons. Sequencing was done on a sample of peripheral blood or thyroid tissue (not recorded which). The receptor set was obtained from a woman aged 18-30 years with Graves' hyperthyroidism. CDR3s include the opening cysteine and the closing phenylalanine or tryptophan. The order of the fields is J gene, V gene, CDR3 protein.

TRBJ2-5,TRBV10-2,CASSPLTSGGAETQYF
TRBJ1-1,TRBV25-1,CASSEEFTHTFF
TRBJ1-6,TRBV7-2,CASSLGKGGSPLHF
TRBJ2-7,TRBV29-1,CSVGDARTYEQYF
TRBJ2-2,TRBV2,CASSEALGTRGGFF
TRBJ1-6,TRBV2,CASSEVVRGSPLHF
TRBJ1-2,TRBV29-1,CSLEGRDANYGYTF
TRBJ1-2,TRBV9,CASSPPWGGRGYTF
TRBJ1-1,TRBV25-1,CASSDKGLNTEAFF
TRBJ1-4,TRBV15,CATSRDGARGEKLFF
TRBJ1-3,TRBV7-9,CASSWDRNSGNTIYF
TRBJ2-7,TRBV2,CASSPGTSGMREQYF
TRBJ1-3,TRBV7-9,CASSLGDRRNTIYF
TRBJ1-6,TRBV25-1,CASSGGGTGTQENSPLHF
TRBJ1-1,TRBV29-1,CSVTGLDAFF
TRBJ2-7,TRBV6-5,CASSPLHVGRTSYEQYF
TRBJ1-4,TRBV7-9,CASSFQGGSGEKLFF
TRBJ2-5,TRBV7-6,CASSPEAGAETQYF
TRBJ2-7,TRBV29-1,CSVEGRPGTGALEQYF
TRBJ2-5,TRBV10-3,CAISESATRGAQYF
TRBJ2-7,TRBV19,CASRRLAGSYEQYF
TRBJ2-5,TRBV11-1,CASSLIRGPKETQYF
TRBJ1-2,TRBV10-3,CASTEVGGNYGYTF
TRBJ1-2,TRBV24-1,CATSDGHPSDYGYTF
TRBJ2-2,TRBV7-9,CASSLAWGTFRGADTGELFF
TRBJ1-6,TRBV7-8,CASSFRHRLNSPLHF
TRBJ2-5,TRBV20-1,CSAMRGWVQETQYF
TRBJ1-2,TRBV2,CASSDGGGVGYTF
TRBJ1-4,TRBV20-1,CSATRGTGGEKLFF
TRBJ2-2,TRBV2,CASSPITSTGELFF
TRBJ2-5,TRBV25-1,CASSQASRHQETQYF
TRBJ1-4,TRBV29-1,CSVAGGRGKLFF
TRBJ1-4,TRBV2,CASSEEGGKEKLFF
TRBJ1-2,TRBV29-1,CSVPGRNQHYGYTF
TRBJ2-7,TRBV27,CASSLSPAAPPYEQYF
TRBJ2-2,TRBV7-3,CASSYLAGDTGELFF
TRBJ2-7,TRBV6-1,CASRGTSGFQTYEQYF
TRBJ1-6,TRBV6-9,CASPYSPLHF
TRBJ1-4,TRBV10-3,CAAGQNEKLFF
TRBJ2-5,TRBV7-2,CASSDDREPAQPQYF
TRBJ2-2,TRBV7-2,CASSSSGRLLTGELFF
TRBJ1-1,TRBV6-2/TRBV6-3,CASSYSGQGGYTEAFF
TRBJ2-6,TRBV7-8,CASSLGGQGATGANVLTF
TRBJ2-5,TRBV7-8,CASSDGTGKETQYF
TRBJ2-6,TRBV7-2,CASSFFGPTF
TRBJ2-2,TRBV7-9,CASRQTLNTGELFF
TRBJ2-7,TRBV7-8,CASSSGQEAAGAYEQYF